This T cell receptor beta chain was captured in a study of T-cell memory formation after mild COVID-19. Background on the study: There were largely donor-specific TCR clusters. Overall study findings and caveats: Pre-infection memory already had some responding clones, implying cross-reactive memory joined. CD4/CD8 balance held among clones contracting day 15 to 85, and later expanders leaned CD4+. Chiefly within CM and EM were the contracting CD4+ clones; CD8+ ones were within EMRA.

TCRdb fed the 5' RACE reads into MiXCR, producing one record per CDR3 protein. Of under 50,000 distinct CDR3 sequences listed, 25% to 35% are singletons. Worth noting for this clonotype: No antigen is known for it.

Per the germline V gene, CDR1 is MGHDK and CDR2 is SYGVNS. Trimming removed 6 bases at V and 4 bases at J, with 31 bases between. This CDR3 has 21 residues. The sequenced sample was PBMCs or a T cell subset sorted from them (not recorded which). The V and J genes are TRBV25-1 and TRBJ1-6, with TRBD1 as a possible D gene (6 bases). The sequence derives from a man aged 18 to 30 who had mild COVID-19 (a few samples of this study predate the infection). Cell type and time point are not known. CDR3 DNA: TGTGCCAGCAGCCTACTTATCCACGGGACAAGCGAAGGGTCATATAATTCACCCCTCCACTTT. Translation gives CASSLLIHGTSEGSYNSPLHF.